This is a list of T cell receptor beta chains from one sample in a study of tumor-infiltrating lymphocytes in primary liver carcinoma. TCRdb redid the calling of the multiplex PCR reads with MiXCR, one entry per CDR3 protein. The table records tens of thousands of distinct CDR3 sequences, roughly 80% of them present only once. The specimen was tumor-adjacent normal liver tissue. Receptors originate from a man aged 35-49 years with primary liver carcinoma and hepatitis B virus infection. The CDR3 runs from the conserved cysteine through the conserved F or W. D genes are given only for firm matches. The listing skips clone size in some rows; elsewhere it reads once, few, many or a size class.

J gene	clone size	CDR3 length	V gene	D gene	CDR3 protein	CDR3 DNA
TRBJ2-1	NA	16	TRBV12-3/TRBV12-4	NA	CASSGPLRTPLDEQFF	TGTGCCAGCAGTGGGCCCCTGCGGACCCCTCTCGATGAGCAGTTCTTC
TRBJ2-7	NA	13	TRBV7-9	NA	CASSSENSYELYF	TGTGCCAGCAGCTCTGAGAATTCCTACGAGCTGTACTTC
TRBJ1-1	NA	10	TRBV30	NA	CAWSGTEALF	TGTGCCTGGAGTGGTACTGAAGCTCTCTTT
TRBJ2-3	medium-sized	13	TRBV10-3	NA	CAINTGLEDTQYF	TGTGCCATCAATACGGGACTCGAAGATACGCAGTATTTT
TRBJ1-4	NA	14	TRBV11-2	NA	CACSRPGIGKKLFF	TGTGCCTGCAGCCGGCCGGGCATCGGGAAAAAACTGTTTTTT
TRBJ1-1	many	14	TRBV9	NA	CASSPPTGMGEAFF	TGTGCCAGCAGCCCTCCCACAGGGATGGGTGAAGCTTTCTTT
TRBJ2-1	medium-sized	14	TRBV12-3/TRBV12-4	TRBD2	CASMTSGRYNEQFF	TGTGCCAGTATGACTAGCGGGAGATACAATGAGCAGTTCTTC
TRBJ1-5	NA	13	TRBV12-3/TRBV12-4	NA	CASSTRGGGPQHF	TGTGCCAGCAGTACGAGGGGTGGGGGGCCCCAGCATTTT
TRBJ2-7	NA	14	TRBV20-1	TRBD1	CSARIVGTAYEQYF	TGCAGTGCTAGAATAGTGGGGACAGCCTACGAGCAGTACTTC
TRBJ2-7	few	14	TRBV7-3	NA	CASSPPKGRNGQYF	TGTGCCAGCAGCCCCCCCAAGGGGAGAAACGGGCAGTACTTC
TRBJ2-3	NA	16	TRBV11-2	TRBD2	CASSSGLAGVLDMQCF	TGTGCCAGCAGCTCGGGACTAGCGGGAGTGTTGGATATGCAGTGTTTT
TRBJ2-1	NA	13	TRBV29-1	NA	CSARLGGYNDQFF	TGCAGCGCGCGACTAGGGGGGTACAATGATCAGTTCTTC
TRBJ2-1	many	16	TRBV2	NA	CASGRGSGVLYNEQFF	TGTGCCAGCGGAAGAGGTTCGGGGGTCCTATACAATGAGCAGTTCTTC
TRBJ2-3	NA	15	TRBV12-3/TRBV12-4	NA	CANSGDGGSTDTQYF	TGTGCCAACTCTGGTGACGGCGGAAGCACAGATACGCAGTATTTT
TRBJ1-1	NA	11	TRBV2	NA	CASTNRAEALF	TGTGCCAGCACCAACCGGGCAGAGGCTTTATTT
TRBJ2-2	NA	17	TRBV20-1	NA	CSARGHDRSPNTGELFF	TGCAGTGCTAGGGGGCATGACAGATCTCCGAACACCGGGGAGCTGTTTTTT
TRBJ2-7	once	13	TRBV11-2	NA	CASSLGQRYEQYF	TGTGCCAGCAGCTTAGGGCAGAGGTACGAACAGTACTTC
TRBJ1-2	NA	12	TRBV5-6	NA	CACSSGKSGYTF	TGTGCCTGCAGCTCCGGGAAATCTGGCTACACCTTT
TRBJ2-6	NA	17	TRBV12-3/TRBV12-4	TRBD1	CASRLQGACSGANVLTF	TGTGCCAGCAGGTTACAGGGGGCATGCTCTGGGGCCAACGTCCTTACTTTC
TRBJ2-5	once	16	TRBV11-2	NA	CTSSLESGMSKETQCF	TGTACCAGCAGCTTAGAGTCCGGGATGTCGAAGGAGACCCAGTGCTTC
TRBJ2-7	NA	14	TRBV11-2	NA	CAISSNRNPYEHYF	TGTGCCATCAGCTCTAACAGGAACCCCTACGAGCACTACTTC
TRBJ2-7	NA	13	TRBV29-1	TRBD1	CNDRQGYSYEQYF	TGCAACGACAGACAGGGATACTCCTACGAGCAGTACTTC
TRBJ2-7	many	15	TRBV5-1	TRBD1	CASSLDAGGFYEQYF	TGCGCCAGCAGCTTGGATGCAGGGGGCTTCTACGAGCAGTACTTC
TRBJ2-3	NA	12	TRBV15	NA	CTTSKDKLPQYF	TGTACCACCAGCAAAGATAAATTGCCGCAGTATTTT
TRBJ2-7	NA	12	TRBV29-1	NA	CSAVDPPGEQYF	TGCAGCGCTGTGGACCCACCCGGCGAGCAGTACTTC
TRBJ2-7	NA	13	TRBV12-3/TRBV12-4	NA	CASSSLGGDEQYF	TGTGCCAGCAGTTCCTTAGGGGGTGACGAGCAGTACTTC
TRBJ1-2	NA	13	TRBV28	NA	CASSRQRVEDYTF	TGTGCCAGCAGCCGACAGAGGGTAGAGGACTACACCTTC
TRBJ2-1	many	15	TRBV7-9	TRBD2	CASSLVAGGRNEQFF	TGTGCCAGCAGCTTAGTAGCGGGAGGGCGTAATGAGCAGTTCTTC
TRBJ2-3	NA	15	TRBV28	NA	CASSQKPGISDTHYF	TGTGCCAGCAGCCAAAAACCCGGGATTTCCGATACGCACTATTTT
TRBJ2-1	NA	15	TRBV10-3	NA	CAIRARGISYNEQFF	TGTGCCATCAGGGCTAGAGGGATCTCCTACAATGAGCAGTTCTTT
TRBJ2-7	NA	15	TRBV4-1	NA	CASSQDKALVMALYF	TGTGCCAGCAGCCAAGATAAGGCACTAGTCATGGCGCTGTACTTC
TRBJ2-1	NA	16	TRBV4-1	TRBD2	CASNQKSASGVNKQFF	TGCGCCAGCAACCAAAAATCGGCTAGCGGGGTAAATAAGCAGTTCTTC
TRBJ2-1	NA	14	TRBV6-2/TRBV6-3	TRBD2	CTSSYRTSGEEQFF	TGTACCAGTAGTTACCGGACTAGCGGGGAGGAGCAGTTCTTC
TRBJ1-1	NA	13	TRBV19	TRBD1	CASSYRSGGEAFF	TGTGCCAGTAGCTATAGGTCAGGGGGAGAAGCTTTCTTT
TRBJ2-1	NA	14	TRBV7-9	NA	CASSLGNTGNEQLF	TGTGCCAGCAGCTTAGGAAATACAGGCAATGAGCAGTTATTC
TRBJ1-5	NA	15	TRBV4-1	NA	CASSQGAALGQSQHF	TGCGCCAGCAGCCAAGGTGCGGCGTTAGGGCAGTCCCAGCATTTT
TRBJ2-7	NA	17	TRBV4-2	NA	CASSQDRFRQPGYEQHF	TGTGCCAGCAGTCAAGATCGGTTCCGCCAGCCGGGCTACGAGCAGCACTTC
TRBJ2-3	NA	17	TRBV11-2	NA	CASTGQVSSGCSDTQYF	TGTGCCAGCACCGGCCAGGTTTCTAGTGGGTGCTCAGATACGCAGTATTTT
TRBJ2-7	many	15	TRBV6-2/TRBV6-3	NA	CASSYSRGLNYEQYF	TGTGCCAGCAGTTACTCGCGGGGTTTAAACTACGAGCAGTACTTC
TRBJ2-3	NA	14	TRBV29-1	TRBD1	CSVSGTGASNTLYF	TGCAGCGTTTCCGGGACAGGGGCGTCAAATACGCTGTATTTC
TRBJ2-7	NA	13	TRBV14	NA	CASSQGRVALQYF	TGTGCCAGCAGCCAAGGGAGGGTAGCTCTTCAGTACTTC
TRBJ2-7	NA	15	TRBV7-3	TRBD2	CAGSLTGGSFGEQYF	TGTGCCGGCAGCTTAACGGGCGGGAGCTTTGGCGAGCAGTACTTC